Listed below are T cell receptor beta chains from one sample, sequenced in a study of T cell repertoires in cytomegalovirus infection. TCRdb called the reads again in MiXCR, with one record for every CDR3 protein. The profile shows 150,000 to 200,000 distinct CDR3 sequences, about 21% of them singletons. The material sequenced was PBMCs. These receptors came from a human donor in good health (CMV status not recorded). Some clones in this sample may be carry-over from other donors' samples. Both conserved end residues are part of each CDR3. The D gene is left open where the match is weak. Clone size is stated in some rows and not others, as once, few, many or a class when expanded.

J gene: TRBJ1-6
clone size: few
D gene: NA
V gene: TRBV6-5
CDR3 DNA: TGTGCCAGCAGACCTACTGGACAAGGGGAATCACCCCTCCACTTT
CDR3 protein: CASRPTGQGESPLHF

J gene: TRBJ2-1
clone size: NA
D gene: NA
V gene: TRBV28
CDR3 DNA: TGTGCCAGCAGTTTTTTTGGGCGGGGTGAGCAGTTCTTC
CDR3 protein: CASSFFGRGEQFF

J gene: TRBJ2-5
clone size: few
D gene: TRBD1
V gene: TRBV6-1
CDR3 DNA: TGTGCCAGCAGTGAAGGACAGGGGGCACGAGAGACCCAGTACTTC
CDR3 protein: CASSEGQGARETQYF

J gene: TRBJ2-1
clone size: few
D gene: NA
V gene: TRBV7-6
CDR3 DNA: TGTGCCAGCAGCTTAAGTTCCTCCGGAGCCAATGAGCAGTTCTTC
CDR3 protein: CASSLSSSGANEQFF

J gene: TRBJ2-1
clone size: NA
D gene: TRBD2
V gene: TRBV11-3
CDR3 DNA: TGTGCCAGCAGCTTAGAATTGGCGGGGGGGGGGGATGAGCAGTTCTTC
CDR3 protein: CASSLELAGGGDEQFF

J gene: TRBJ2-2
clone size: NA
D gene: NA
V gene: TRBV19
CDR3 DNA: TGTGCCAGTAGTATATCGACAGTGAACACCGGGGAGCTGTTTTTT
CDR3 protein: CASSISTVNTGELFF

J gene: TRBJ2-1
clone size: many
D gene: NA
V gene: TRBV7-3
CDR3 DNA: TGTGCCAGCAGCTTTGATACCTACAATGAGCAGTTCTTC
CDR3 protein: CASSFDTYNEQFF

J gene: TRBJ1-1
clone size: few
D gene: NA
V gene: TRBV29-1
CDR3 DNA: TGCAGCGGGGTTTGGACAGAGAACACTGAAGCTTTCTTT
CDR3 protein: CSGVWTENTEAFF

J gene: TRBJ1-1
clone size: NA
D gene: NA
V gene: TRBV7-9
CDR3 DNA: TGTGCCAGCAGCCCATTGGACGGCGTGAACACTGAAGCTTTCTTT
CDR3 protein: CASSPLDGVNTEAFF

J gene: TRBJ2-3
clone size: NA
D gene: TRBD2
V gene: TRBV5-7
CDR3 DNA: TGTGCCAGCAGCACCGCCCCCCTGGCGGGAGGGAGCACAGATACGCGGTATTTT
CDR3 protein: CASSTAPLAGGSTDTRYF

J gene: TRBJ2-7
clone size: medium-sized
D gene: TRBD2
V gene: TRBV7-2
CDR3 DNA: TGTGCCAGCAGCTACCTAGGGACTAGCTACGAGCAGTACTTC
CDR3 protein: CASSYLGTSYEQYF

J gene: TRBJ1-5
clone size: few
D gene: TRBD1
V gene: TRBV6-5
CDR3 DNA: TGTGCCAGCAGTTACGGACAGGGGCCGCGTCAGCCCCAGCATTTT
CDR3 protein: CASSYGQGPRQPQHF

J gene: TRBJ2-1
clone size: NA
D gene: NA
V gene: TRBV29-1
CDR3 DNA: TGCAGCGTTGCGCCCTACAATGAGCAGTTCTTC
CDR3 protein: CSVAPYNEQFF

J gene: TRBJ1-2
clone size: NA
D gene: NA
V gene: TRBV13
CDR3 DNA: TGTGCCAGCAGTCTAGAATCGGGACGGAAGGGTGGCTATGGCTACACCTTC
CDR3 protein: CASSLESGRKGGYGYTF